The 13 T cell receptor beta chains given below trace back to one sample, sequenced in a study of blood T cell repertoires in COVID-19. Generated by immunoSEQ multiplex PCR, the TCRdb table keeps only in-frame clones and is missing some. The sample has 95,000 to 100,000 clones, around 79% seen once. The sequenced sample consisted of peripheral blood. The receptors were gathered from a woman aged 80 or over with active or convalescent COVID-19.

The chain employs TRBV27 and TRBJ1-3; weak D call: TRBD1 (5 bases). Germline V gene data show CDR1 as MNHEY and CDR2 as SMNVEV (reference sequence). The CDR3 loop spans 15 amino acids. V dropped 5 bases and J dropped 0 bases, with 11 bases sitting between them. The CDR3 coding sequence is TGTGCCAGCAGTAGGGACGGGAGCTCTGGAAACACCATATATTTT. Translated, it gives CASSRDGSSGNTIYF.

The chain is built from TRBV5-4 and TRBJ2-5; 11 nucleotides align to TRBD1. V lost 3 bases, J lost 4 bases, and 8 bases stayed unmatched. The CDR3 sequence is 16 residues long. CDR1 and CDR2 from the germline V gene are SGHNT and YYREEE (reference sequence). DNA of the CDR3: TGTGCCAGCAGCTCCGGGGACAGGGGGATTAGAGAGACCCAGTACTTC. Protein: CASSSGDRGIRETQYF.

J is TRBJ2-3 and V is TRBV5-6, with TRBD2 matching 13 bases. Germline V gene sequence: CDR1 SGHDT, CDR2 YYEEEE. The CDR3 has 18 amino acids. Unmatched junction bases numbered 7, after V lost 2 bases and J lost 1 base. DNA of the CDR3: TGTGCCAGCAGCTTTAGGACTAGCGGGAGTGGTGGCACAGATACGCAGTATTTT. It encodes CASSFRTSGSGGTDTQYF.

The rearrangement links TRBV7-6 to TRBJ2-1, with D possibly TRBD2 on 5 matching bases. This CDR3 is built from 16 residues. Germline values: CDR1 SGHVS, CDR2 FNYEAQ. Trimming cost V 1 base and J 4 bases, with 14 bases left between them. The CDR3 DNA reads TGTGCCAGCAGCTTAGTAGCAGGACGGGGATACAATGAGCAGTTCTTC. Amino acid sequence: CASSLVAGRGYNEQFF.

This clone was picked up a small number of times. The junction does not match germline at one end; this may be a read error. The J gene is TRBJ2-7, the V gene TRBV5-1; TRBD2 might be the D (6 bases). The CDR3 length is 13 residues. CDR1 is SGHRS, CDR2 YFSETQ, per germline. CDR3 region: CASSWTGDYEQYF. CDR3 coding DNA: TGTGCCAGCAGCTGGACGGGGGACTACGAGCAGTACTTC.

This clone was picked up a small number of times. The chain is built from TRBV10-1 and TRBJ1-2; possible D gene TRBD1, 5 bases. This CDR3 is built from 16 residues. Trimming left V 7 bases short and J 5 bases short, with 23 bases between. From germline, CDR1 is WNHNN and CDR2 SYGVQD (reference sequence). CDR3 region: CASTPPLLGRGYGYTF. CDR3 bases: TGCGCCAGCACCCCGCCCTTGTTGGGAAGGGGTTATGGCTACACCTTC.

This clone was seen a few times. The V and J genes are TRBV7-2 and TRBJ1-6; TRBD1 is a possible D gene (6 bases). The CDR3 runs to 14 residues. The V end was cut by 3 bases, the J end by 5 bases, with 8 bases between. Germline V gene lookup returns CDR1 SGHTA and CDR2 FQGNSA. The DNA of the CDR3 is TGTGCCAGCAGCTTTCGACAGGATAATTCACCCCTCCACTTT. Protein: CASSFRQDNSPLHF.

The chain is built from TRBV28 and TRBJ1-6, with 7 bases matching TRBD1. This CDR3 is built from 15 residues. In germline, CDR1 is MDHEN, CDR2 SYDVKM. The J segment lost 5 bases and the V segment lost 6 bases, leaving 7 bases of the junction unmatched. CDR3 in DNA: TGTGCCAGCAGAAACAGGGGAGCAAATAATTCACCCCTCCACTTT. Protein: CASRNRGANNSPLHF.

The rearrangement links TRBV27 to TRBJ2-7, with a weak D call TRBD1 (5 bases). Germline V gene lookup returns CDR1 MNHEY and CDR2 SMNVEV (reference sequence). The CDR3 length is 15 residues. Trimming took off 2 bases at V and 0 bases at J, with 11 bases between the two ends. Here the CDR3 DNA reads TGTGCCAGCAGTTTAAAGGGGCCAAGCTCCTACGAGCAGTACTTC. It encodes CASSLKGPSSYEQYF.

This chain connects TRBV30 to TRBJ1-1, with 8 bases that match TRBD1. There are 13 residues in the CDR3. V gave up 4 bases and J gave up 7 bases; unmatched junction bases: 8. The V gene's germline CDR1 is GTSNPN and CDR2 SVGIG (reference sequence). CDR3 residues: CAWIGQGMGEAFF. The CDR3 DNA reads as TGTGCCTGGATAGGACAGGGAATGGGTGAAGCTTTCTTT.

The table lists this clone with a few counts. This sequence joins TRBV6-5 and TRBJ1-2, with D uncertain. V gave up 6 bases and J gave up 0 bases, with 8 bases separating them. The CDR3 is 13 residues long. CDR1 and CDR2 from the germline V gene are MNHEY and SVGAGI. DNA for the CDR3: TGTGCCAGCAGACTAAACACTAACTATGGCTACACCTTC. The encoded protein is CASRLNTNYGYTF.

The chain links TRBV29-1 to TRBJ1-4; a weak D match, TRBD1 (5 bases). The CDR3 totals 13 residues. Per germline, CDR1 SQVTM and CDR2 ANQGSEA. Trimming removed 2 bases from V and 4 bases from J, with 8 bases in between. CDR3 DNA: TGCAGCGTTGAAACAGGTCGTAATGAAAAACTGTTTTTT. This sequence encodes CSVETGRNEKLFF.

Only a few counts were recorded for this clone. The chain is built from TRBV12-5 and TRBJ1-1, with 10 bases identical to TRBD1. Germline V CDR1 and CDR2: LGHNT, FRNRAP. This CDR3 spans 19 amino acids. The ends lost 4 bases at V and 4 bases at J; junction bases unmatched: 18. The CDR3 DNA follows: TGTGCTAGTGGTTCGTCGCGGGACAGGGGTAAAAGCGACTCCACTGAAGCTTTCTTT. This gives the protein CASGSSRDRGKSDSTEAFF.